This T cell receptor (beta chain) was captured by sequencing in a study of blood T cell repertoires in COVID-19. Study processing details: For nucleated cells, counts were estimated from reference gene primer amplification. Repertoires were generated with immunoSEQ multiplex PCR, while TCRdb's copy carries only in-frame clones and drops some. The V and J calls and the clone size are those of that table, but D and trimming were determined from the DNA. The table lists 200,000 to 300,000 clones, about nine tenths of them singletons, with 3.5% to 4.5% in the top ten. Germline lookup yields CDR1 MNHEY and CDR2 SVGEGT. This CDR3 comprises 16 residues. Trimming shortened V by 2 bases and J by 4 bases, and 14 bases separated the two germline ends.

The gene calls are TRBV6-2 or TRBV6-3 and TRBJ1-4, with a possible D match to TRBD1 (5 bases). The sequence was obtained from a man aged 60 to 69 who had recovered from COVID-19. The sample taken for sequencing was peripheral blood. In DNA form, the CDR3 reads TGTGCCAGCAGTTACGGAGTCCGGGGGAATAATGAAAAACTGTTTTTT. Residues: CASSYGVRGNNEKLFF.